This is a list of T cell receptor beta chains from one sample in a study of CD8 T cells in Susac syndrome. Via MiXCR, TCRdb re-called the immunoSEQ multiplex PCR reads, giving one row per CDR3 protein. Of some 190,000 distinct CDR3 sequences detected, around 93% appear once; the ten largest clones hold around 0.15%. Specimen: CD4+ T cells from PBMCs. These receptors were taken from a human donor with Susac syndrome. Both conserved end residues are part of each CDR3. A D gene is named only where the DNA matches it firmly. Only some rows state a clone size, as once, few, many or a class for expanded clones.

TGTGCCAGCAGTATTCTACCCCCCGTGGCCGGGGAGCTGTTTTTT | CASSILPPVAGELFF | - | - | TRBJ2-2 | TRBV6-2/TRBV6-3
TGTGCCAGCAGCTTGGCCAGACCGAACACCGGGGAGCTGTTTTTT | CASSLARPNTGELFF | - | - | TRBJ2-2 | TRBV5-4
TGTGCCAGCAGCCCGGACGGCTTT | CASSPDGF | - | - | TRBJ1-1 | TRBV7-9
TGTGCCAGCTCACCCGACAGAAGAGATGAAAAACTGTTTTTT | CASSPDRRDEKLFF | - | - | TRBJ1-4 | TRBV18
TGCAGTGCTAGAGATCTGGGACAGGCAGATCAGCCCCAGCATTTT | CSARDLGQADQPQHF | TRBD1 | - | TRBJ1-5 | TRBV20-1
TGTGCCAGTAAATCCACAGGGCACTATGGCTACACCTTC | CASKSTGHYGYTF | - | - | TRBJ1-2 | TRBV19
TGTGCCAGCAGCTTAGACGCAGCGGGGACACCACCCTACGAGCAGTACTTC | CASSLDAAGTPPYEQYF | - | - | TRBJ2-7 | TRBV7-2
TGTGCCAGCAGTTGGGACACGAACACTGAAGCTTTCTTT | CASSWDTNTEAFF | - | - | TRBJ1-1 | TRBV2
TGTGCCAGCAGTCCTGGAAGGGTAAGACACGAGCAGTACTTC | CASSPGRVRHEQYF | - | - | TRBJ2-7 | TRBV12-3/TRBV12-4
TGCGCCAGCAGCTTGAATGGAGACAGGGACGGCGAGCAGTACTTC | CASSLNGDRDGEQYF | TRBD1 | - | TRBJ2-7 | TRBV5-1
TGCAGCGTTCTGGGACAAGGGATTAATGAAAAACTGTTTTTT | CSVLGQGINEKLFF | - | - | TRBJ1-4 | TRBV29-1
TGTGCCAGCAGCCCCACGGCCATTAATGATGAGCAGTTCTTC | CASSPTAINDEQFF | - | - | TRBJ2-1 | TRBV9
TGTGCCAGCAGTTACTTTGGGACAGGGGGTGGCACAGATACGCAGTATTTT | CASSYFGTGGGTDTQYF | TRBD1 | - | TRBJ2-3 | TRBV6-5
TGTGCCAGCGGGGACAGGTGGGCCGAAGCTTTCTTT | CASGDRWAEAFF | TRBD1 | - | TRBJ1-1 | TRBV11-3
TGTGCCTGGAGCCCTGGGCGGACTTCAGGGGAAAAACTGTTTTTT | CAWSPGRTSGEKLFF | - | - | TRBJ1-4 | TRBV30
TGTGCCAGTAGTGCTTCTAGCGGGGGCTACAATGAGCAGTTCTTC | CASSASSGGYNEQFF | TRBD2 | few | TRBJ2-1 | TRBV19
TGTGCCAGCAGCATCTCGGGGCCGACCGAAGGCGAGCAGTACTTC | CASSISGPTEGEQYF | - | - | TRBJ2-7 | TRBV27
TGCGCCAGCAGCCAACGCGCGGGATCGACAGGGGGCAATAATGAAAAACTGTTTTTT | CASSQRAGSTGGNNEKLFF | TRBD1 | - | TRBJ1-4 | TRBV4-3
TGTGCCAGCAGCTTAGAAGCGCAGCGTGGGGAGACCCAGTACTTC | CASSLEAQRGETQYF | - | - | TRBJ2-5 | TRBV11-1
TGTGCCAGCAGCTTAGACGGGACAGATAATTCACCCCTCCACTTT | CASSLDGTDNSPLHF | TRBD1 | - | TRBJ1-6 | TRBV7-8
TGTGCCAGCAGTTACTTTGGGCTGGGCCAAGAGACCCAGTACTTC | CASSYFGLGQETQYF | - | - | TRBJ2-5 | TRBV6-5
TGTGCCAGCAGCTTATTAGAATCTGAAGCTTTCTTT | CASSLLESEAFF | - | - | TRBJ1-1 | TRBV11-3
TGCAGCGTCAAAAATGACTACGAGCAGTACTTC | CSVKNDYEQYF | - | - | TRBJ2-7 | TRBV29-1
TGCAGCGTTGTGAGGGACGGGAGCGGGGAGACCCAGTACTTC | CSVVRDGSGETQYF | - | - | TRBJ2-5 | TRBV29-1
TGCAGTGCTAGAGATGATGCCCCCGACACTGAAGCTTTCTTT | CSARDDAPDTEAFF | - | - | TRBJ1-1 | TRBV20-1
TGTGCCAGCAGTGGTCGGGACAGTCGCTCCTACGAGCAGTACTTC | CASSGRDSRSYEQYF | TRBD1 | - | TRBJ2-7 | TRBV6-2/TRBV6-3
TGCAGTGGATGGGTCGGGGAAATCGACTATGGCTACACCTTC | CSGWVGEIDYGYTF | - | - | TRBJ1-2 | TRBV20-1
TGCAGTGCTAGCACAGGGGACGGCACAGATACGCAGTATTTT | CSASTGDGTDTQYF | TRBD1 | - | TRBJ2-3 | TRBV20-1
TGTGCCACCAGCAGAGGAGGGTTCGGCCGTAGGCATAATTCACCCCTCCACTTT | CATSRGGFGRRHNSPLHF | - | - | TRBJ1-6 | TRBV15
TGTGCCAGCAGTTTAGAGGTGGGAGTGACGCAGTATTTT | CASSLEVGVTQYF | - | - | TRBJ2-3 | TRBV6-2/TRBV6-3
TGTGCCAGCAGCCTCGGACTAGCGGGGGAGTTTGCCAAAAACATTCAGTACTTC | CASSLGLAGEFAKNIQYF | TRBD2 | - | TRBJ2-4 | TRBV28
TGTGCCAGCAGTCAAACGGGGGGGAACTATGGCTACACCTTC | CASSQTGGNYGYTF | - | - | TRBJ1-2 | TRBV7-8
TGTGCCAGCACTAGGGGTCATAGCAATCAGCCCCAGCATTTT | CASTRGHSNQPQHF | - | - | TRBJ1-5 | TRBV12-3/TRBV12-4
TGTGCCAGCAGCGCCCGACAGGGTTTAGGAGAGACCCAGTACTTC | CASSARQGLGETQYF | TRBD1 | - | TRBJ2-5 | TRBV14
TGTGCCAGCAGTTTTTTCCAGGGACACTATGGCTACACCTTC | CASSFFQGHYGYTF | - | once | TRBJ1-2 | TRBV27
TGTGCCTGGAGTGTACTAGCGGGGGACTACGAGCAGTACTTC | CAWSVLAGDYEQYF | TRBD2 | - | TRBJ2-7 | TRBV30
TGTGCCATCAGTTCGGGGACCAAAGAGACCCAGTACTTC | CAISSGTKETQYF | - | - | TRBJ2-5 | TRBV10-3
TGTGCCACCAGCTCAGATCCTGGGCCGCAGCCCCAGCATTTT | CATSSDPGPQPQHF | - | - | TRBJ1-5 | TRBV15
TGTGCCTGGAGTAAACTAGCGGGCGGAGAGACCCAGTACTTC | CAWSKLAGGETQYF | TRBD2 | - | TRBJ2-5 | TRBV30
TGTGCCAGCGGACATAAGACAGGGGGGTACACTGAAGCTTTCTTT | CASGHKTGGYTEAFF | TRBD1 | - | TRBJ1-1 | TRBV12-3/TRBV12-4
TGTGCCAGCAGCTTAGCTGGGAGAGGCTACACCTTC | CASSLAGRGYTF | - | - | TRBJ1-2 | TRBV7-2
TGCAGTGCTAGAGATGCGCTAGCCTACGAGCAGTACTTC | CSARDALAYEQYF | - | - | TRBJ2-7 | TRBV20-1
TGTGCCAGCAGTTACGGGACTAGCCGTGGAAATGAGCAGTTCTTC | CASSYGTSRGNEQFF | TRBD2 | - | TRBJ2-1 | TRBV6-2/TRBV6-3
TGTGCCAGCAGCACCCCCGGGAGGGTCCGGGGCTACACCTTC | CASSTPGRVRGYTF | - | - | TRBJ1-2 | TRBV7-6
TGCGCCAGCAGCCAAGATGTGACAGGGGATGGTGGGGCCAACGTCCTGACTTTC | CASSQDVTGDGGANVLTF | TRBD1 | once | TRBJ2-6 | TRBV4-3
TGTGCCAGCAGCCAAGGGGTCTATGGCTACACCTTC | CASSQGVYGYTF | - | - | TRBJ1-2 | TRBV3-1
TGTGCCAGCAGCCAAGAAATGACAGGGGCTACTGAAGCTTTCTTT | CASSQEMTGATEAFF | TRBD1 | - | TRBJ1-1 | TRBV4-2
TGTGCCACCAGTGATCCCGCGGGACCTAGCACAGATACGCAGTATTTT | CATSDPAGPSTDTQYF | - | - | TRBJ2-3 | TRBV24-1
TGCGCCAGCAGCCAAGATCCGAGGACTAGCGGGGGGTATGAGCAGTTCTTC | CASSQDPRTSGGYEQFF | TRBD2 | - | TRBJ2-1 | TRBV4-3
TGTGCCAGCAGTTTCCTGGAGTTCCTGAACGAGCAGTACTTC | CASSFLEFLNEQYF | - | - | TRBJ2-7 | TRBV12-3/TRBV12-4
TGCAGTGCTAGAGAGGGTGGGACAACCAACGATAAACTGTTTTTT | CSAREGGTTNDKLFF | - | - | TRBJ1-4 | TRBV20-1
TGCAGCTTTATGACTAGCGGGGGCTCCGTCTCTAGCACAGATACGCAGTATTTT | CSFMTSGGSVSSTDTQYF | TRBD2 | - | TRBJ2-3 | TRBV29-1
TGTGCCAGCAGCTTAGGACGGCCGAACACTGAAGCTTTCTTT | CASSLGRPNTEAFF | - | - | TRBJ1-1 | TRBV7-2
TGCGCCAGCAGTAGGCCAAAGCCTAAAGAGACCCAGTACTTC | CASSRPKPKETQYF | - | - | TRBJ2-5 | TRBV4-3
TGTGCCAGCTCACCGGATATCTCCTACAATGAGCAGTTCTTC | CASSPDISYNEQFF | - | - | TRBJ2-1 | TRBV18